The entry below describes one TCR beta chain. This sample was included in a study of blood T cell repertoires in COVID-19. Study-level information: Specimens from acute and convalescent COVID-19 originated in the United States, Italy and Spain. The analysed material was cDNA or gDNA that came from T cells, B-cell-depleted T cells, or PBMCs.

V was pared by 4 bases and J by 7 bases, with 4 bases of the junction left unmatched. The CDR3 covers 14 residues. The germline CDR1 and CDR2 sequences are LGHDT and YNNKEL (reference sequence). Assay: immunoSEQ multiplex PCR; the TCRdb copy retains only in-frame clones and omits some. The data show tens of thousands of clones, roughly 90% seen once. This receptor was identified in a woman older than 75 with acute or convalescent COVID-19. The chain employs TRBV3-1 (or the pseudogene TRBV3-2) and TRBJ1-3, with 10 bases fitting TRBD1. Sequenced material: peripheral blood. CDR3 bases: TGTGCCAGCAGCCCGACAGGGGGCGCGAACACCATATATTTT. Its translation: CASSPTGGANTIYF.